This T cell receptor beta chain is from a study of blood T cell repertoires in COVID-19. Study summary: Acute and convalescent COVID-19 samples came from the United States, Italy and Spain. The analysed material was cDNA or gDNA that came from T cells, B-cell-depleted T cells, or PBMCs.

This CDR3 has 16 residues. CDR1 is SGHDT and CDR2 is YYEEEE in the germline V gene. The V and J ends lost 4 bases and 0 bases respectively, with 14 bases between them. Per the study methods: Quantification of nucleated cells was approximated via reference gene primer amplification. Libraries were prepared by immunoSEQ multiplex PCR; TCRdb keeps only in-frame clonotypes and omits some of them. V and J calls and clone size are as listed in that table; D and trimming were resolved from the DNA. Of roughly 41,000 clones in the sample, 70% to 90% were seen once. The chain couples TRBV5-6 to TRBJ2-1, with D uncertain. The specimen was peripheral blood. This sequence was found in a human donor in a cohort sampled during active COVID-19. The donor label of this sample is uncertain. CDR3 DNA: TGTGCCAGCAGCCTGAGGAAGCAGAGCTCCTACAATGAGCAGTTCTTC. This codes for CASSLRKQSSYNEQFF.